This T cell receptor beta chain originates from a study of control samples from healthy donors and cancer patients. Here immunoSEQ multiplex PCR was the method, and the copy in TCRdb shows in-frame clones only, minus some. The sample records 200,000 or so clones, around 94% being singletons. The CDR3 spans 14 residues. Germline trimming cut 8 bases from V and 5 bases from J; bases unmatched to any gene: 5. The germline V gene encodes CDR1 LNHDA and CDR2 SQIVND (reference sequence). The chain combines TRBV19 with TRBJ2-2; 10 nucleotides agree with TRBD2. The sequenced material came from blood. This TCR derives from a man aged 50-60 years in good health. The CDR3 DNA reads TGTGCCAGTCTAGCGGGGGCGGGGACCGGGGAGCTGTTTTTT. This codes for CASLAGAGTGELFF. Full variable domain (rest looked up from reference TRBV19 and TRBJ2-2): DGGITQSPKYLFRKEGQNVTLSCEQNLNHDAMYWYRQDPGQGLRLIYYSQIVNDFQKGDIAEGYSVSREKKESFPLTVTSAQKNPTAFYLCASLAGAGTGELFFGEGSRLTVL.